Listed below are T cell receptor beta chains from one sample, sequenced in a study of Ad26.COV2.S vaccination and SARS-CoV-2 variants. Measured with immunoSEQ multiplex PCR; TCRdb has only the in-frame clones, and not every one. The sample lists about 350,000 clones, approximately 85% seen once, with 2.5% to 3.5% in the top ten. The sample in question was peripheral blood, obtained in a trial of Ad26.COV2.S vaccine versus placebo. Source of these receptors: a person between 18 and 65 years old who received the Ad26.COV2.S COVID-19 vaccine or a placebo. Both conserved end residues are part of each CDR3. D genes are given only for firm matches. Clone size is shown for a subset of rows, as once, few, many or a class of expanded clone.

d_gene	abundance	v_gene	j_gene	CDR3aa	CDR3nt
NA	once	TRBV9	TRBJ2-7	CASSVAASYEQYF	TGTGCCAGCAGCGTGGCAGCCTCCTACGAGCAGTACTTC
TRBD1	NA	TRBV19	TRBJ2-1	CASSIRVGTGPFF	TGTGCCAGTAGTATACGAGTCGGGACAGGGCCGTTCTTC
NA	NA	TRBV18	TRBJ2-7	CASSPVRDINEQYF	TGTGCCAGCTCACCAGTTCGGGACATTAACGAGCAGTACTTC
TRBD2	NA	TRBV28	TRBJ2-7	CASRLLAGGAYEQYF	TGTGCCAGCAGGCTACTAGCGGGAGGAGCCTACGAGCAGTACTTC
NA	NA	TRBV5-6	TRBJ1-3	CASSLKYGWGTNTIYF	TGTGCCAGCAGCTTGAAGTACGGTTGGGGCACAAACACCATATATTTT
NA	once	TRBV10-1	TRBJ2-5	CASSSGGETQYF	TGCGCCAGCAGCTCTGGAGGAGAGACCCAGTACTTC
NA	NA	TRBV10-3	TRBJ2-3	CALSGAGTDTQYF	TGTGCCCTGTCCGGGGCGGGCACAGATACGCAGTATTTT
NA	NA	TRBV27	TRBJ2-2	CASSLIPGPLTGELFF	TGTGCCAGCAGTCTAATTCCGGGACCACTCACCGGGGAGCTGTTTTTT
NA	NA	TRBV28	TRBJ1-1	CASSLPDSMNTEAFF	TGTGCCAGCAGTTTACCCGACAGCATGAACACTGAAGCTTTCTTT
TRBD1	NA	TRBV4-3	TRBJ1-5	CASSQETGQSNQPQHF	TGCGCCAGCAGCCAAGAAACGGGACAGTCCAATCAGCCCCAGCATTTT
TRBD2	NA	TRBV4-3	TRBJ2-7	CASSPRTSGHEQYF	TGCGCCAGCAGCCCAAGGACTAGCGGCCACGAGCAGTACTTC
TRBD2	NA	TRBV28	TRBJ2-5	CASSLGVLAGIETQYF	TGTGCCAGCAGTTTGGGGGTCCTAGCGGGAATAGAGACCCAGTACTTC
NA	NA	TRBV11-2	TRBJ2-3	CASSLGRGERPDTQYF	TGTGCCAGCAGCTTAGGACGAGGGGAGCGGCCAGATACGCAGTATTTT
TRBD1	NA	TRBV19	TRBJ1-1	CASSIQGASGAFF	TGTGCCAGTAGTATTCAGGGGGCTTCGGGGGCTTTCTTT
TRBD1	NA	TRBV9	TRBJ2-1	CASSGQGLREQFF	TGTGCCAGCAGCGGACAGGGTCTGCGTGAGCAGTTCTTC
NA	NA	TRBV20-1	TRBJ2-1	CSARGKNEQFF	TGCAGTGCAAGAGGGAAAAATGAGCAGTTCTTC
TRBD2	NA	TRBV7-8	TRBJ2-7	CASSLVGGGQNYEQYF	TGTGCCAGCAGCTTGGTGGGCGGGGGGCAAAACTACGAGCAGTACTTC
TRBD1	NA	TRBV5-6	TRBJ1-6	CASSGQGAPQLSPLHF	TGTGCCAGCAGTGGGCAGGGGGCCCCCCAGCTTTCACCCCTCCACTTT
NA	NA	TRBV7-9	TRBJ2-2	CASSLDRPRGPGELFF	TGTGCCAGCAGCTTAGATAGACCAAGGGGTCCCGGGGAGCTGTTTTTT
NA	NA	TRBV6-2/TRBV6-3	TRBJ1-4	CASSYDPYEKLFF	TGTGCCAGCAGTTACGACCCTTATGAAAAACTGTTTTTT
NA	once	TRBV5-1	TRBJ1-1	CASRDLKGTEAFF	TGCGCCAGCAGAGACCTTAAAGGAACTGAAGCTTTCTTT
NA	NA	TRBV19	TRBJ1-5	CAILGTFGNQPQHF	TGTGCCATTCTCGGGACGTTTGGCAATCAGCCCCAGCATTTT
NA	NA	TRBV5-1	TRBJ2-3	CASSVAGAFADTQYF	TGCGCCAGCAGCGTGGCGGGGGCGTTCGCAGATACGCAGTATTTT
NA	NA	TRBV5-1	TRBJ2-3	CASSLAGTDTQYF	TGCGCCAGCAGCTTGGCAGGCACAGATACGCAGTATTTT
TRBD1	few	TRBV11-2	TRBJ1-2	CASNTYRRDREIYGYTF	TGTGCCAGCAACACCTATCGTCGGGACAGGGAAATCTATGGCTACACCTTC
TRBD1	NA	TRBV5-6	TRBJ2-3	CASSQDREDTQYF	TGTGCCAGCAGCCAGGACAGGGAAGATACGCAGTATTTT
TRBD1	NA	TRBV6-2/TRBV6-3	TRBJ1-5	CASSRGTGRANQPQHF	TGTGCCAGCAGCCGAGGGACAGGGAGGGCCAATCAGCCCCAGCATTTT
TRBD2	once	TRBV10-2	TRBJ2-1	CASFPSGSNEQFF	TGCGCCAGCTTCCCTAGCGGGAGTAATGAGCAGTTCTTC
NA	NA	TRBV30	TRBJ2-7	CAWRELSLPYEQYF	TGTGCCTGGAGGGAGCTTTCTTTACCCTACGAGCAGTACTTC
NA	NA	TRBV2	TRBJ2-3	CASSGDWVIDTQYF	TGTGCCAGCAGTGGGGATTGGGTAATAGATACGCAGTATTTT
TRBD1	many	TRBV27	TRBJ2-7	CASSLSTGSEQYF	TGTGCCAGCAGTTTATCGACAGGGAGCGAGCAGTACTTC
NA	NA	TRBV4-2	TRBJ2-3	CASSRLEPDTQYF	TGTGCCAGCAGCCGCCTAGAACCAGATACGCAGTATTTT
TRBD1	NA	TRBV15	TRBJ1-2	CATSRVETGDGGYTF	TGTGCCACCAGCAGAGTCGAGACAGGGGACGGGGGCTACACCTTC
NA	NA	TRBV6-5	TRBJ1-1	CASTQEGWGYTEAFF	TGTGCCAGCACCCAAGAGGGGTGGGGGTATACTGAAGCTTTCTTT
NA	NA	TRBV24-1	TRBJ1-2	CATSNQGQGLRGYTF	TGTGCCACCAGTAACCAGGGACAAGGCCTTCGAGGCTACACCTTC
TRBD1	NA	TRBV7-2	TRBJ2-2	CASRAGGAGTGELFF	TGTGCCAGCAGGGCAGGGGGCGCCGGAACCGGGGAGCTGTTTTTT
NA	NA	TRBV9	TRBJ2-3	CASSVEGLGTDTQYF	TGTGCCAGCAGCGTAGAGGGTCTGGGCACAGATACGCAGTATTTT
NA	NA	TRBV7-2	TRBJ2-7	CASSLQFSYEQYF	TGTGCCAGCAGCCTTCAGTTTTCCTACGAGCAGTACTTC
NA	NA	TRBV19	TRBJ2-3	CASSIGVDTQYF	TGTGCCAGTAGTATAGGAGTGGATACGCAGTATTTT
NA	NA	TRBV10-1	TRBJ2-3	CASSESGADTQYF	TGCGCCAGCAGTGAATCAGGCGCAGATACGCAGTATTTT
TRBD1	NA	TRBV6-5	TRBJ1-2	CASSTTGGYGYTF	TGTGCCAGCAGTACGACAGGGGGCTATGGCTACACCTTC
NA	NA	TRBV12-5	TRBJ1-5	CASGLVLPRGSQPQHF	TGTGCTAGTGGTTTGGTACTCCCCCGGGGAAGTCAGCCCCAGCATTTT